The 28 T cell receptor beta chains below were found in one sample sequenced in a study of blood T cell repertoires in COVID-19. The repertoire was sequenced with immunoSEQ multiplex PCR; TCRdb's copy has only in-frame clones and lacks some. The sample consists of about 250,000 clones, 80% to 90% of them appearing once. Input material: peripheral blood. These receptors originate from a man older than 75 with acute or convalescent COVID-19.

With regard to this clone: The same CDR3 is also encoded by other DNA sequences in this sample. This sequence joins TRBV6-4 and TRBJ2-1; the D gene is possibly TRBD2 (7 bases). This CDR3 is built from 14 residues. Germline V gives CDR1 MRHNA, CDR2 SNTAGT. V lost 3 bases and J 9 bases, leaving 15 bases between the germline ends. DNA for the CDR3: TGTGCCAGCAGTGATACCGGAGGGGGGGGTGAGCAGTTCTTC. It is translated as CASSDTGGGGEQFF.

This rearrangement joins TRBV5-1 to TRBJ1-2, with D maybe TRBD1 (5 bases). This CDR3 is 15 amino acids long. The V end was cut by 4 bases, the J end by 3 bases, with 16 bases between. The germline V gene has CDR1 SGHRS and CDR2 YFSETQ. Written as DNA, the CDR3 is TGCGCCAGCAGCGGTACGAGGGGAGGCTACTATGGCTACACCTTC. Its protein is CASSGTRGGYYGYTF.

The chain couples TRBV24-1 to TRBJ2-1; TRBD2 aligns across 7 bases. Germline values: CDR1 KGHDR, CDR2 SFDVKD. V trimming: 6 bases; J trimming: 8 bases; junction bases outside the gene matches: 9. The CDR3 sequence is 14 residues long. CDR3 protein: CATSSGGRWDEQFF. CDR3 sequence (DNA): TGTGCCACCAGTAGCGGCGGGAGATGGGATGAGCAGTTCTTC.

V gene TRBV19 combines with J gene TRBJ1-2, with TRBD1 matching 7 bases. The germline gives CDR1 LNHDA, CDR2 SQIVND (reference sequence). The CDR3 covers 15 residues. The junction had 9 bases not matched to a gene; V was cut back by 3 bases and J by 5 bases. CDR3 DNA: TGTGCCAGTAGTATCCGGGGGACAGATTCATATGGCTACACCTTC. Translating gives CASSIRGTDSYGYTF.

The chain couples TRBV6-5 to TRBJ1-2, with D perhaps TRBD1 (6 bases). The CDR3 contains 16 residues. V lost 2 bases and J 0 bases, leaving 13 bases between the germline ends. Germline V gives CDR1 MNHEY, CDR2 SVGAGI. CDR3 protein: CASSYTRTAANYGYTF. CDR3 bases: TGTGCCAGCAGTTACACCAGGACAGCAGCTAACTATGGCTACACCTTC.

The CDR3 is CASSFNREDTQYF. For the CDR3, the DNA is TGTGCCAGCAGTTTTAACAGGGAGGATACGCAGTATTTT. The V and J genes are TRBV6-5 and TRBJ2-3, with D perhaps matching TRBD1 (6 bases). The length of the CDR3 is 13 residues. V gave up 4 bases and J gave up 6 bases, with 11 bases separating them. Germline V gene data show CDR1 as MNHEY and CDR2 as SVGAGI.

V and J are TRBV25-1 and TRBJ1-4; D possibly corresponds to TRBD1 (6 bases). The length of the CDR3 is 11 residues. Germline loops: CDR1 MGHDK, CDR2 SYGVNS. V shed 4 bases and J shed 13 bases, with 10 bases lying between them. CDR3 protein: CASSAGTRLFF. The CDR3 coding sequence is TGTGCCAGCAGTGCTGGGACAAGACTGTTTTTT.

The chain couples TRBV7-3 to TRBJ2-1; 8 bases are a match to TRBD2. Germline CDR1 is SGHTA and CDR2 is FQGTGA. The V segment lost 4 bases and the J segment 4 bases; nucleotides outside the gene matches: 6. The CDR3 length is 15 residues. CDR3 sequence reads: CASSSFSGEYNEQFF. CDR3 DNA sequence: TGTGCCAGCAGCTCTTTTAGCGGGGAGTACAATGAGCAGTTCTTC. Together with reference TRBV7-3 and TRBJ2-1, the CDR3 gives the full variable domain: GAGVSQTPSNKVTEKGKYVELRCDPISGHTALYWYRQSLGQGPEFLIYFQGTGAADDSGLPNDRFFAVRPEGSVSTLKIQRTERGDSAVYLCASSSFSGEYNEQFFGPGTRLTVL.

This clone came up a few times. The chain recombines TRBV6-2 or TRBV6-3 with TRBJ2-2; 7 positions match TRBD1. Germline CDR1 and CDR2: MNHEY and SVGEGT. V dropped 2 bases and J dropped 1; count of bases not matched to a gene: 4. The CDR3 extends over 16 amino acids. The CDR3 coding sequence is TGTGCCAGCAGTTACGTAGGGGGCTGGAACACCGGGGAGCTGTTTTTT. Translated, it gives CASSYVGGWNTGELFF.

About this clone: One junction end does not reproduce the germline sequence, and a read error may be involved. The chain joins TRBV7-7 to TRBJ2-2; D ambiguous. The CDR3 runs to 14 residues. The germline V gene encodes CDR1 SSHAT and CDR2 FNYEAQ (reference sequence). CDR3 amino acids: CASSLEWATGELFF. The DNA for the CDR3 is TGTGCTAGCAGCTTAGAGTGGGCTACCGGGGAGCTGTTTTTT.

The genes are TRBV5-1 and TRBJ2-3; perhaps TRBD2 as D (6 bases). The V gene's germline CDR1 is SGHRS and CDR2 YFSETQ. CDR3 size: 16 residues. The V and J ends lost 3 bases and 0 bases respectively, with 14 bases between them. CDR3 nucleotide sequence: TGCGCCAGCAGCTCAGGAGTGGCGGGGAGCACAGATACGCAGTATTTT. Amino acid sequence: CASSSGVAGSTDTQYF.

The chain uses TRBV12-5 and TRBJ1-6; 11 bases are shared with TRBD1. CDR3 length: 19 residues. The germline CDR1 and CDR2 sequences are LGHNT and FRNRAP. V lost 0 bases to trimming and J lost 0 bases; unmatched junction nucleotides: 4. CDR3 sequence (DNA): TGTGCTAGTGGTTTGGTACGGGACAGGGGGTTCTCCTATAATTCACCCCTCCACTTT. Amino acid sequence: CASGLVRDRGFSYNSPLHF.

V usage is TRBV4-1 and J usage is TRBJ1-3, with 8 bases identical to TRBD1. Germline-derived CDR1 and CDR2 are MGHRA and YSYEKL. V lost 5 bases to trimming and J lost 3 bases; unmatched junction nucleotides: 12. The CDR3 has 17 amino acids. This CDR3 reads CASSKGGQGARGNTIYF. The DNA of the CDR3 is TGCGCCAGCAGCAAGGGAGGGCAGGGGGCGCGTGGAAACACCATATATTTT.

This clone came up a few times. This chain links TRBV6-5 with TRBJ1-2; 8 positions agree with TRBD1. Unmatched junction bases numbered 3, after V lost 5 bases and J lost 7 bases. This CDR3 region has 12 residues. CDR1 and CDR2 (germline): MNHEY, SVGAGI. The CDR3 loop is CASSPTGAGYTF. DNA for the CDR3: TGTGCCAGCAGTCCGACAGGGGCTGGCTACACCTTC.

The chain is built from TRBV2 and TRBJ2-7; TRBD1 matches 7 bases. J lost 2 bases, V lost 1 base, and 8 bases had no gene match. The CDR3 loop spans 16 amino acids. Germline V gene data show CDR1 as SNHLY and CDR2 as FYNNEI. The CDR3 sequence: CASSEGPGQSTYEQYF. The CDR3 DNA sequence: TGTGCCAGCAGTGAAGGTCCGGGACAGTCGACCTACGAGCAGTACTTC.

J is TRBJ2-1 and V is TRBV18; 10 bases are a match to TRBD1. V was clipped by 6 bases and J by 1 base; unmatched bases: 9. The germline CDR1 and CDR2 sequences are KGHSH and LQKENI. The CDR3 runs to 17 residues. In nucleotides, the CDR3 is TGTGCCAGCTCTCTCGGACAGGGGGTAGGGTCCTACAATGAGCAGTTCTTC. It translates to CASSLGQGVGSYNEQFF. Variable domain in full (rest from reference TRBV18 and TRBJ2-1): NAGVMQNPRHLVRRRGQEARLRCSPMKGHSHVYWYRQLPEEGLKFMVYLQKENIIDESGMPKERFSAEFPKEGPSILRIQQVVRGDSAAYFCASSLGQGVGSYNEQFFGPGTRLTVL.

This sequence joins TRBV9 and TRBJ2-2, with 7 nucleotides matching TRBD1. The CDR3 is 16 amino acids. CDR1 is SGDLS and CDR2 is YYNGEE in the germline V gene. The V and J ends lost 4 bases and 6 bases, in that order; junction bases with no gene match: 12. The CDR3 protein is CASSHKGTAGAGELFF. As DNA, the CDR3 is TGTGCCAGCAGCCACAAAGGGACAGCAGGCGCCGGGGAGCTGTTTTTT. Drawing the rest from reference TRBV9 and TRBJ2-2, the complete variable domain is DSGVTQTPKHLITATGQRVTLRCSPRSGDLSVYWYQQSLDQGLQFLIQYYNGEERAKGNILERFSAQQFPDLHSELNLSSLELGDSALYFCASSHKGTAGAGELFFGEGSRLTVL.

The chain employs TRBV6-1 and TRBJ1-2; no reliable D call. V was cut by 2 bases and J by 6 bases, with 16 bases left in between. The CDR3 length is 15 residues. CDR1 is MNHNS and CDR2 is SASEGT in the germline V gene. The CDR3 DNA is TGTGCCAGCAGTGAAAGTTTGCGGGAAAGGAATGGCTACACCTTC. Protein sequence: CASSESLRERNGYTF.

Concerning this clone: Given the absence of the conserved phenylalanine or tryptophan at the CDR3 end, a read error is likely. Because the CDR3's place on the DNA is in doubt, the DNA is left out and the CDR3 is given as listed by TCRdb. The V call is TRBV6-4, the J call TRBJ2-3; TRBD2 is taken as the D call from the table, unchecked against the DNA. Per the germline V gene, CDR1 is MRHNA and CDR2 is SNTAGT. The CDR3 spans 14 amino acids, including both terminal residues. The chain's CDR3 is CASSDSRGLAGHTH.

V gene TRBV11-1 combines with J gene TRBJ2-7; TRBD1 matches 7 bases. V dropped 1 base and J dropped 2; count of bases not matched to a gene: 5. The germline CDR1 and CDR2 sequences are SGHAT and FQDESV (reference sequence). The CDR3 totals 15 residues. This chain's CDR3 is CASSLGDSRPYEQYF. The CDR3 region has the DNA TGTGCCAGCAGCTTAGGGGACAGCCGCCCCTACGAGCAGTACTTC.

The rearrangement joins TRBV6-5 to TRBJ1-2, with 7 bases aligning to TRBD1. This CDR3 has 14 residues. The germline V gene encodes CDR1 MNHEY and CDR2 SVGAGI. With V trimmed by 5 bases and J by 3 bases, 6 bases remained unmatched. CDR3 in DNA: TGTGCCAGCAGTCCCCCAGGGGGAGACTATGGCTACACCTTC. It yields the protein CASSPPGGDYGYTF.

This chain connects TRBV7-2 to TRBJ1-1, with a weak D call TRBD1 (5 bases). Per germline, CDR1 SGHTA and CDR2 FQGNSA. This CDR3 is 14 amino acids long. Trimming took 3 bases from V and 4 from J, leaving 12 bases between them. CDR3 nucleotide sequence: TGTGCCAGCAGCTTTAGGGGCCCGGGCACTGAAGCTTTCTTT. Translating gives CASSFRGPGTEAFF.

The chain is built from TRBV15 and TRBJ1-2; TRBD1 agrees at 10 bases. CDR3 length: 15 amino acids. Looked up from germline, CDR1 is LNHNV and CDR2 is YYDKDF (reference sequence). J gave up 3 bases and V 1 base, and 2 bases lay outside the gene matches. CDR3 DNA sequence: TGTGCCACCAGCAGAGCGGGACAGGGGTACTATGGCTACACCTTC. Residues: CATSRAGQGYYGYTF.

This rearrangement joins TRBV3-1 (or the pseudogene TRBV3-2) to TRBJ2-7; D call uncertain. The CDR3 extends over 12 amino acids. Looked up from germline, CDR1 is LGHDT and CDR2 is YNNKEL (reference sequence). Trimming took off 0 bases at V and 4 bases at J, with 4 bases between the two ends. The CDR3 sequence is CASSQDGYEQYF. The CDR3 DNA sequence: TGTGCCAGCAGCCAAGACGGTTACGAGCAGTACTTC.

This chain uses TRBV19 with TRBJ1-2; 12 nucleotides agree with TRBD1. This CDR3 comprises 15 residues. The junction had 2 bases not matched to a gene; V was cut back by 2 bases and J by 4 bases. Germline assignment: CDR1 LNHDA and CDR2 SQIVND (reference sequence). The CDR3 reads CASSIPGQGAYGYTF. The CDR3 DNA sequence: TGTGCCAGTAGTATACCGGGACAGGGGGCCTATGGCTACACCTTC.

This clone was counted once. This sequence joins TRBV5-5 and TRBJ2-2; D is ambiguous. Germline CDR1 is SGHKS and CDR2 is YYEKEE (reference sequence). The CDR3 runs to 13 residues. The V end was cut by 4 bases, the J end by 1 base, with 5 bases between. The CDR3: CASSHRNTGELFF. CDR3 nucleotide sequence: TGTGCCAGCAGCCACAGGAACACCGGGGAGCTGTTTTTT.

The chain recombines TRBV19 with TRBJ2-5, with 9 bases matching TRBD2. The CDR3 has 16 amino acids. The V and J ends lost 1 base and 4 bases, in that order; junction bases with no gene match: 7. In germline, CDR1 is LNHDA, CDR2 SQIVND (reference sequence). CDR3 DNA: TGTGCCAGTAGTATAGGCGCGGGGGGGCTAGCAGAGACCCAGTACTTC. It specifies CASSIGAGGLAETQYF.

The rearrangement uses TRBV7-9 and TRBJ2-6, with D possibly matching TRBD1 (5 bases). CDR3 length: 16 residues. V shed 1 base and J shed 2 bases, with 9 bases lying between them. Germline V CDR1 and CDR2: SEHNR, FQNEAQ (reference sequence). The CDR3 region is CASSLVSGPGANVLTF. For the CDR3, the DNA is TGTGCCAGCAGCTTAGTTTCAGGGCCTGGGGCCAACGTCCTGACTTTC.